These 11 T cell receptor beta chains were all obtained from the same sample, sequenced in a study of blood T cell repertoires in COVID-19. Sequenced by immunoSEQ multiplex PCR; TCRdb stores in-frame clones only, minus some. The sample has just under 65,000 clones, 65% to 90% seen once; the top ten hold around 1.2%. The sequenced sample was peripheral blood. These receptors all come from a middle-aged man with acute or convalescent COVID-19.

Only a few counts were recorded for this clone. V is TRBV28 and J is TRBJ1-6; D is ambiguous. The CDR3 spans 16 residues. Germline values: CDR1 MDHEN, CDR2 SYDVKM. Trimming left V 7 bases short and J 10 bases short, with 23 bases between. Written as DNA, the CDR3 is TGTGCCAGCATCCCCCCGGGAAACCCCCCTAACTCACCCCTCCACTTT. Its translation is CASIPPGNPPNSPLHF.

V usage is TRBV5-5 and J usage is TRBJ1-5; TRBD1 aligns across 7 bases. This CDR3 is built from 14 residues. In germline, CDR1 is SGHKS, CDR2 YYEKEE (reference sequence). Unmatched junction bases numbered 6, after V lost 4 bases and J lost 5 bases. CDR3: CASSHGTEYQPQHF. The CDR3 nucleotides read TGTGCCAGCAGCCACGGGACAGAGTATCAGCCCCAGCATTTT.

V is TRBV4-1 and J is TRBJ1-1; TRBD1 agrees at 7 bases. This CDR3 has 15 amino acids. With V trimmed by 3 bases and J by 5 bases, 9 bases remained unmatched. The germline gives CDR1 MGHRA, CDR2 YSYEKL. CDR3 region: CASSQGHRGGTEAFF. The CDR3 DNA reads as TGCGCCAGCAGCCAGGGCCACAGGGGTGGGACTGAAGCTTTCTTT.

V gene TRBV4-1 combines with J gene TRBJ2-5, with a tentative D call TRBD1 (6 bases). Germline assignment: CDR1 MGHRA and CDR2 YSYEKL. V shed 1 base and J shed 2 bases, with 8 bases lying between them. The CDR3 has 14 residues. The CDR3 spells CASSQGDRQETQYF. Here the CDR3 DNA reads TGCGCCAGCAGCCAAGGCGACAGGCAAGAGACCCAGTACTTC.

The chain links TRBV24-1 to TRBJ2-7; D is perhaps TRBD2 (6 bases). The germline gives CDR1 KGHDR, CDR2 SFDVKD. V dropped 4 bases and J dropped 2 bases, with 14 bases sitting between them. CDR3 size: 15 residues. CDR3 sequence reads: CATSDPKLATYEQYF. DNA of the CDR3: TGTGCCACCAGTGACCCAAAACTAGCTACCTACGAGCAGTACTTC.

V is TRBV7-2 and J is TRBJ1-2; possible D gene TRBD1, 5 bases. This CDR3 spans 15 amino acids. The V end lost 0 bases, the J end lost 6 bases, and 14 bases lay between the germline ends. Looked up from germline, CDR1 is SGHTA and CDR2 is FQGNSA. The CDR3 nucleotides are TGTGCCAGCAGCTTAGCGTTGCAGGGCGTTCATGGCTACACCTTC. Translation: CASSLALQGVHGYTF.

The rearrangement uses TRBV6-6 and TRBJ1-1; 7 nucleotides align to TRBD1. J was trimmed by 2 bases and V by 2 bases; bases with no gene match: 2. The CDR3 is made up of 14 amino acids. Germline CDR1 and CDR2: MNHNY and SVGAGI (reference sequence). Here the CDR3 reads CASSYPGGNTEAFF. CDR3 DNA: TGTGCCAGCAGTTACCCAGGGGGAAACACTGAAGCTTTCTTT.

V and J are TRBV7-3 and TRBJ2-3; TRBD2 agrees at 11 bases. The CDR3 is made up of 16 amino acids. In germline, CDR1 is SGHTA, CDR2 FQGTGA. Trimming took 4 bases from V and 3 from J; bases not matched to a gene: 6. The DNA of the CDR3 is TGTGCCAGCAGCTCCCCCTCTAGCGGGGGGACAGATACGCAGTATTTT. Translation gives CASSSPSSGGTDTQYF.

V gene TRBV6-5 combines with J gene TRBJ2-2; D might be TRBD1 (6 bases). This CDR3 is 15 amino acids long. Germline-derived CDR1 and CDR2 are MNHEY and SVGAGI. Trimming removed 6 bases from V and 1 base from J, with 12 bases in between. CDR3 nucleotide sequence: TGTGCCAGCAGGGGCACAGGGAAGAACACCGGGGAGCTGTTTTTT. Amino acids: CASRGTGKNTGELFF.

The chain recombines TRBV11-2 with TRBJ1-5; D is perhaps TRBD1 (5 bases). The V end was cut by 3 bases, the J end by 1 base, with 10 bases between. CDR3 size: 15 residues. From germline, CDR1 is SGHAT and CDR2 FQNNGV. CDR3 in DNA: TGTGCCAGCAGCTTCTCGGGGGGAAGCAATCAGCCCCAGCATTTT. It encodes CASSFSGGSNQPQHF.

V and J are TRBV6-5 and TRBJ2-7, with 7 bases that match TRBD1. V shed 6 bases, J shed 5 bases, and the junction held 4 bases outside the gene matches. Germline V CDR1 and CDR2: MNHEY, SVGAGI. This CDR3 region has 12 residues. The CDR3 here is CASRQGTDEQYF. The CDR3 DNA is TGTGCCAGCAGACAGGGGACCGACGAGCAGTACTTC.